These 28 T cell receptor beta chains came from one sample sequenced in a study of human T cells and chemical hapten exposure. Time point reported: patch test 1, 2 weeks after DPC sensitization. Treatment: therapeutic diphenylcyclopropenone sensitization with weekly scalp DPC. Each CDR3 protein is one row after TCRdb ran MiXCR on the RACE reads. The sample includes some 91,000 distinct CDR3 sequences, around 12% seen only once; the top ten take approximately 2%. This sample comprised whole blood, obtained in connection with sensitization to the hapten diphenylcyclopropenone (DPC). The origin of the receptors is a woman aged 40 to 50 with alopecia areata. Some clones in this sample may be carry-over from other donors' samples.

The chain employs TRBV9 and TRBJ2-3; a possible D gene is TRBD1 (6 bases). The CDR3 is made up of 15 amino acids. CDR1 and CDR2 (germline): SGDLS, YYNGEE. The V end was cut by 4 bases, the J end by 0 bases, with 12 bases between. The CDR3, as DNA: TGTGCCAGCAGCAGCAGGGGTTCTAGCACAGATACGCAGTATTTT. Its translation is CASSSRGSSTDTQYF.

This clonotype appeared many times. V and J are TRBV7-9 and TRBJ2-5; D gene ambiguous. V lost 5 bases and J lost 4, with 11 bases in between. This CDR3 comprises 13 residues. Germline CDR1 is SEHNR and CDR2 is FQNEAQ (reference sequence). The CDR3 bases are TGTGCCAGCAGCCCGCCGTCGAGAGAGACCCAGTACTTC. Protein sequence: CASSPPSRETQYF.

The chain carries TRBV28 and TRBJ2-1; D call uncertain. Germline V gene lookup returns CDR1 MDHEN and CDR2 SYDVKM. The CDR3 consists of 12 residues. V lost 6 bases to trimming and J lost 8 bases, with 11 bases between them. As DNA, the CDR3 is TGTGCCAGCAGACCCCCTTGGGATGAGCAGTTCTTC. Its translation: CASRPPWDEQFF.

The gene calls are TRBV4-1 and TRBJ1-2; D is unresolved. The V end was cut by 4 bases, the J end by 5 bases, with 26 bases between. CDR3 length equals 18 residues. CDR1 is MGHRA, CDR2 YSYEKL, per germline. The CDR3 bases are TGCGCCAGCAGCCTAACTAGGACTCTCATTTACACCGCTTATGGCTACACCTTC. It codes for CASSLTRTLIYTAYGYTF.

This clonotype was detected a few times. This chain connects TRBV11-1 to TRBJ2-3; the match to TRBD1 covers 11 bases. The ends lost 5 bases at V and 8 bases at J; junction bases unmatched: 3. Germline CDR1 and CDR2: SGHAT and FQDESV (reference sequence). The CDR3 has 13 residues. DNA of the CDR3: TGTGCCAGCAGCCCCGGGACAGGGGGTACGCAGTATTTT. It is translated as CASSPGTGGTQYF.

This clonotype has a handful of counts. The chain has TRBV5-1 and TRBJ2-7; D perhaps matches TRBD1 (5 bases). There are 14 residues in the CDR3. CDR1 and CDR2 (germline): SGHRS, YFSETQ. V was trimmed by 1 base and J by 2 bases, leaving 10 bases between them. CDR3 amino acids: CASSLSTATYEQYF. The CDR3 DNA reads TGCGCCAGCAGCTTGTCGACAGCAACCTACGAGCAGTACTTC. Supplemented by reference TRBV5-1 and TRBJ2-7, the full variable domain reads KAGVTQTPRYLIKTRGQQVTLSCSPISGHRSVSWYQQTPGQGLQFLFEYFSETQRNKGNFPGRFSGRQFSNSRSEMNVSTLELGDSALYLCASSLSTATYEQYFGPGTRLTVT.

This clonotype occurred a few times. V usage is TRBV3-1 and J usage is TRBJ1-3; the match to TRBD1 covers 10 bases. This CDR3 comprises 15 residues. Germline values: CDR1 LGHDT, CDR2 YNNKEL (reference sequence). V dropped 3 bases and J dropped 4; count of bases not matched to a gene: 3. CDR3 sequence (DNA): TGTGCCAGCAGCCAGACAGGGGGCCAAGGAAACACCATATATTTT. It translates to CASSQTGGQGNTIYF.

This clonotype was seen only a few times. The rearrangement uses TRBV12-3 or TRBV12-4 and TRBJ2-6, with D perhaps matching TRBD1 or TRBD2 (5 bases each). The CDR3 loop spans 15 amino acids. V lost 3 bases, J lost 2 bases, and 8 bases lay in between. This chain's CDR3 is CASSLGPTGANVLTF. The CDR3 coding sequence is TGTGCCAGCAGTTTGGGACCAACTGGGGCCAACGTCCTGACTTTC.

A few counts support this clonotype. This chain connects TRBV28 to TRBJ2-7; D possibly corresponds to TRBD2 (6 bases). The germline gives CDR1 MDHEN, CDR2 SYDVKM. The CDR3 loop spans 15 amino acids. With 6 bases removed from V and 1 base from J, the gap between germline ends came to 16 bases. In DNA form, the CDR3 reads TGTGCCAGCAGGGCCCCGGGACTCCGGTCCTACGAGCAGTACTTC. This codes for CASRAPGLRSYEQYF. The complete variable domain, with remaining parts taken from reference TRBV28 and TRBJ2-7, reads DVKVTQSSRYLVKRTGEKVFLECVQDMDHENMFWYRQDPGLGLRLIYFSYDVKMKEKGDIPEGYSVSREKKERFSLILESASTNQTSMYLCASRAPGLRSYEQYFGPGTRLTVT.

This clonotype has more than one count but fewer than ten. CDR3 region: CASSPAHGYTF. The CDR3 DNA reads as TGTGCCAGCAGTCCAGCTCATGGCTACACCTTC. The chain uses TRBV28 and TRBJ1-2; D remains unclear. With 5 bases removed from V and 6 bases from J, the gap between germline ends came to 7 bases. This CDR3 is built from 11 residues. Looked up from germline, CDR1 is MDHEN and CDR2 is SYDVKM.

The chain joins TRBV5-3 to TRBJ2-3; 7 bases line up with TRBD2. TRBV5-3 is flagged as an ORF with uncertain function. The CDR3 loop spans 11 amino acids. The J segment lost 5 bases and the V segment lost 9 bases, leaving 3 bases of the junction unmatched. The CDR3 protein is CATERGDTQYF. As DNA, the CDR3 is TGTGCCACCGAGCGGGGAGATACGCAGTATTTT.

The sample holds a few counts of this clonotype. The chain's CDR3 is CSASGRSVNEQYF. CDR3 in DNA: TGCAGTGCTAGCGGGAGGTCCGTGAACGAGCAGTACTTC. The rearrangement uses TRBV20-1 and TRBJ2-7; 7 bases map to TRBD2. Germline-derived CDR1 and CDR2 are DFQATT and SNEGSKA (reference sequence). The CDR3 covers 13 residues. J was trimmed by 5 bases and V by 3 bases; bases with no gene match: 7.

This clonotype was recorded many times. The chain joins TRBV28 to TRBJ2-7, with no clear D. Germline CDR1 and CDR2: MDHEN and SYDVKM. The CDR3 consists of 12 residues. V lost 6 bases, J lost 0 bases, and 6 bases lay in between. CDR3 bases: TGTGCCAGCAGCTCGAGCTCCTACGAGCAGTACTTC. This translates into CASSSSSYEQYF.

This clonotype was recorded a few times. The gene calls are TRBV24-1 and TRBJ2-7; D is unclear. The CDR3 extends over 14 amino acids. The germline V and J ends were trimmed by 6 bases and 1 base, with 12 bases remaining between them. Germline CDR1 is KGHDR and CDR2 is SFDVKD. The CDR3 DNA sequence: TGTGCCACCAGTCCGGCAGGAATTTCCTACGAGCAGTACTTC. It translates to CATSPAGISYEQYF.

This clonotype was seen many times. This chain joins TRBV6-2 or TRBV6-3 and TRBJ1-3, with D unclear. CDR3 size: 13 residues. The germline V gene has CDR1 MNHEY and CDR2 SVGEGT. Trimming removed 8 bases at V and 0 bases at J, with 8 bases between. The CDR3 here is CASLSRSGNTIYF. CDR3 in DNA: TGTGCCAGCCTCAGCCGCTCTGGAAACACCATATATTTT.

This clonotype was detected only a few times. The chain joins TRBV4-3 to TRBJ2-2; D unresolved. Per the germline V gene, CDR1 is LGHNA and CDR2 is YSLEER. The CDR3 is 16 amino acids. Trimming removed 1 base from V and 2 bases from J, with 11 bases in between. The CDR3 DNA is TGCGCCAGCAGCCAAGGGCCAGCGCCCAACACCGGGGAGCTGTTTTTT. Its translation: CASSQGPAPNTGELFF.

Written as DNA, the CDR3 is TGTGCCAGCAGCCCGGACAACTCCTACGAGCAGTACTTC. This gives the protein CASSPDNSYEQYF. The chain employs TRBV7-6 and TRBJ2-7; maybe TRBD1 (5 bases). Germline CDR1 SGHVS, CDR2 FNYEAQ. V lost 5 bases and J lost 0, with 8 bases in between. CDR3 length equals 13 residues.

This clonotype has just a few counts. The chain recombines TRBV27 with TRBJ2-7; 7 bases are shared with TRBD1. Germline trimming cut 4 bases from V and 8 bases from J; bases unmatched to any gene: 14. The CDR3 is 15 amino acids. Germline V gene data show CDR1 as MNHEY and CDR2 as SMNVEV (reference sequence). Here the CDR3 reads CASSSRTGTTFKQYF. The CDR3 DNA reads as TGTGCCAGCAGTTCGCGGACAGGTACTACGTTCAAGCAGTACTTC.

This clonotype was observed a few times. The chain is built from TRBV4-1 and TRBJ2-2; D gene uncertain. Trimming took 4 bases from V and 9 from J, leaving 9 bases between them. Germline-derived CDR1 and CDR2 are MGHRA and YSYEKL. The CDR3 runs to 12 residues. In DNA, the CDR3 is TGCGCCAGCAGCCTTACGTCCCGGGAGCTGTTTTTT. Its translation is CASSLTSRELFF.

This clonotype was recorded a few times. The chain carries TRBV7-9 and TRBJ1-3; D is unclear. Germline V gene data show CDR1 as SEHNR and CDR2 as FQNEAQ (reference sequence). The CDR3 extends over 17 amino acids. V was pared by 5 bases and J by 0 bases, with 17 bases between. The CDR3 nucleotides read TGTGCCAGCAGCCGCTCTTTAGCACAGAGCTCTGGAAACACCATATATTTT. Its protein product is CASSRSLAQSSGNTIYF.

This clonotype was counted between two and nine times. This chain connects TRBV4-1 to TRBJ2-3; 8 nucleotides align to TRBD2. Unmatched junction bases numbered 3, after V lost 0 bases and J lost 1 base. Per the germline V gene, CDR1 is MGHRA and CDR2 is YSYEKL. This CDR3 has 16 residues. The CDR3 is CASSQDAGGGTDTQYF. Here the CDR3 DNA reads TGCGCCAGCAGCCAAGATGCCGGGGGGGGCACAGATACGCAGTATTTT.

This clonotype has only a few counts. V gene TRBV12-3 or TRBV12-4 combines with J gene TRBJ2-2, with a possible D match to TRBD2 (5 bases). This CDR3 region has 16 residues. V was pared by 3 bases and J by 4 bases, with 15 bases between. The CDR3 sequence: CASSFFLNRGTGELFF. DNA of the CDR3: TGTGCCAGCAGTTTTTTTCTCAACCGGGGCACCGGGGAGCTGTTTTTT.

This clonotype was seen once. V is TRBV20-1 and J is TRBJ2-3; 9 bases fit TRBD2. V dropped 1 base and J dropped 4; count of bases not matched to a gene: 6. Germline lookup yields CDR1 DFQATT and CDR2 SNEGSKA (reference sequence). The CDR3 has 15 amino acids. The DNA of the CDR3 is TGCAGTGCTAGAGCCGGGACTAGCTTCCCAGATACGCAGTATTTT. Its protein is CSARAGTSFPDTQYF.

The table lists this clonotype with many counts. The CDR3 coding sequence is TGCAGCGTTGCCAACACAGGAACCGAGCAGTACTTC. Amino acid sequence: CSVANTGTEQYF. This rearrangement joins TRBV29-1 to TRBJ2-7, with D possibly matching TRBD1 (5 bases). Trimming cost V 4 bases and J 6 bases, with 13 bases left between them. The CDR3 consists of 12 residues. CDR1 and CDR2 from the germline V gene are SQVTM and ANQGSEA.

This clonotype came up a few times. The rearrangement uses TRBV25-1 and TRBJ1-4; D gene ambiguous. The V end was cut by 2 bases, the J end by 4 bases, with 14 bases between. Germline CDR1 reads MGHDK; CDR2 reads SYGVNS. CDR3 length equals 16 residues. This chain's CDR3 is CASSEAQLSDNEKLFF. The CDR3 nucleotides are TGTGCCAGCAGTGAAGCCCAGCTTAGCGATAATGAAAAACTGTTTTTT.

This rearrangement joins TRBV6-2 or TRBV6-3 to TRBJ2-7; D gene uncertain. Trimming took off 8 bases at V and 3 bases at J, with 17 bases between the two ends. The germline V gene has CDR1 MNHEY and CDR2 SVGEGT. The CDR3 consists of 14 residues. CDR3 nucleotide sequence: TGTGCCAGCTTAGACCGAACCACAATCTACGAGCAGTACTTC. It encodes CASLDRTTIYEQYF.

This clonotype was observed a few times. The chain combines TRBV20-1 with TRBJ2-1, with TRBD2 identical over 8 bases. Losses at the gene ends were 4 bases for V and 4 bases for J; bases not matched to a gene: 12. This CDR3 comprises 16 residues. Germline V gene data show CDR1 as DFQATT and CDR2 as SNEGSKA (reference sequence). In nucleotides, the CDR3 is TGCAGTGCTATCCCAAACGGGGGACTAGGTTACAATGAGCAGTTCTTC. Amino acids: CSAIPNGGLGYNEQFF.

This clonotype showed up just a few times. This rearrangement joins TRBV7-3 to TRBJ2-3; D is unresolved. This CDR3 has 17 residues. Per the germline V gene, CDR1 is SGHTA and CDR2 is FQGTGA. Between the trimmed V and J ends, which lost 0 bases and 0 bases, there was a span of 13 bases. CDR3 bases: TGTGCCAGCAGCTTAACCGCTGCGCGATCTAGCACAGATACGCAGTATTTT. Its translation: CASSLTAARSSTDTQYF.